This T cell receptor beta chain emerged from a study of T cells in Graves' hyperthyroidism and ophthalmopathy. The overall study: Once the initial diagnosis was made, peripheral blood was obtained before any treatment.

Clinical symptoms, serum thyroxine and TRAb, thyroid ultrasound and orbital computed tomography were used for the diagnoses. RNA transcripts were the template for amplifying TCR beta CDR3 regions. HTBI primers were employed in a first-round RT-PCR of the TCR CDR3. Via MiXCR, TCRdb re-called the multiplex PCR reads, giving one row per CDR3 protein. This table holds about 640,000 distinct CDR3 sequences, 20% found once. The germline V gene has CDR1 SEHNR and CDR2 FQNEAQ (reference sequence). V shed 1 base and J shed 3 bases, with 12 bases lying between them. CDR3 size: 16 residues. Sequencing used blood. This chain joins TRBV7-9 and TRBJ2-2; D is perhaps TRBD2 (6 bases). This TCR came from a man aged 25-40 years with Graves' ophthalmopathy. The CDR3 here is CASSLGLAEHTGELFF. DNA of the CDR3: TGTGCCAGCAGCTTAGGGTTAGCGGAGCACACCGGGGAGCTGTTTTTT.